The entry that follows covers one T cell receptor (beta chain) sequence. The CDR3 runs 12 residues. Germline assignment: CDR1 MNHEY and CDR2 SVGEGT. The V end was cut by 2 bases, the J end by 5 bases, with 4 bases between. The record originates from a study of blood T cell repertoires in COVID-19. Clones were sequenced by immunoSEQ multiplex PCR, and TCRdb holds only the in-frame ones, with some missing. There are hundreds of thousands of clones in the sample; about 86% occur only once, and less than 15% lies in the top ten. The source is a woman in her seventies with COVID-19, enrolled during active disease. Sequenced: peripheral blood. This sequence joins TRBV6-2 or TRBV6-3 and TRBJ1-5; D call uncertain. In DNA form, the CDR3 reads TGTGCCAGCAGTTACCCTTATCAGCCCCAGCATTTT. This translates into CASSYPYQPQHF.